Described below is a single T cell receptor beta chain sequence and its context. In the study's own analysis: Quantification of nucleated cells was approximated via reference gene primer amplification. Assay used: immunoSEQ multiplex PCR; TCRdb lists only in-frame clones, some missing. V and J calls plus clone size are reproduced from that table; the DNA served to infer D and trimming. The data contain tens of thousands of clones, about 88% of them singletons. The data are from a study of blood T cell repertoires in COVID-19. Study background: Acute and convalescent COVID-19 samples came from the United States, Italy and Spain.

Germline loops: CDR1 LGHNA, CDR2 YNFKEQ. This CDR3 has 16 amino acids. Losses at the gene ends were 3 bases for V and 6 bases for J; bases not matched to a gene: 8. Specimen: peripheral blood. The receptor comes from a human donor in a cohort sampled during active COVID-19. The donor label of this sample is uncertain. V is TRBV4-2 and J is TRBJ2-1; 10 bases fit TRBD2. DNA of the CDR3: TGTGCCAGCAGCCACCAAGCGGGAGGGCCGGGCAATGAGCAGTTCTTC. Its protein is CASSHQAGGPGNEQFF.